This record concerns one T cell receptor (beta chain) sequence. The antigen is undetermined. The source of the sample is a study of vaccination and CD4 T cells after COVID-19. Researchers used the Oncomine TCR Beta short-read assay to sequence DNA from cultured CD4+ T cells. MiXCR, run by TCRdb on the PCR reads, gives a single entry per CDR3 protein. The data contain about 7,000 distinct CDR3 sequences, roughly 30% of them singletons. Treatment given: approximately 11-day PBMC culture with coronavirus spike peptide pools or control peptides (ViraFEST assay). Unexposed donor CD4+ T cells predated the COVID-19 pandemic, collected 2011-2018. The CDR3 contains 15 residues. CDR1 and CDR2 (germline): LNHDA, SQIVND (reference sequence). Between the trimmed V and J ends, which lost 5 bases and 3 bases, there was a span of 17 bases.

The TCR was taken from a human donor in good health. Sample: CD4+ T cells from blood, cultured in vitro. V gene TRBV19 combines with J gene TRBJ2-7; weak D call: TRBD2 (7 bases). This CDR3 is CASSRAAGARYEQYF. Here the CDR3 DNA reads TGTGCCAGTAGTCGGGCGGCGGGGGCCCGCTACGAGCAGTACTTC.